This T cell receptor (beta chain) originates from a study of T-cell memory formation after mild COVID-19. On the study more broadly: TCR clusters were largely donor specific. Study outcomes and limitations: Confirmation was lacking for SARS-CoV-2 specificity of second-wave clones that peaked on day 37. Later expanders leaned toward CD4+, whereas clones contracting from day 15 to 85 were balanced CD4/CD8.

To note about this clonotype: What it binds is not known.

A 5'RACE reaction primed in the constant segment made cDNA libraries of TCR alpha and TCR beta, and these carried sample barcodes and UMIs. One entry per CDR3 protein results from TCRdb running MiXCR on the 5' RACE reads. The sample yields fewer than 500,000 distinct CDR3 sequences, around 25% seen once. V dropped 6 bases and J dropped 5; count of bases not matched to a gene: 4. Germline loops: CDR1 MNHEY, CDR2 SVGEGT. The CDR3 is 14 amino acids. The TCR comes from an adult woman who had mild COVID-19 (a few samples of this study predate the infection). Cell type and time point are not known. The sequencing input was PBMCs or a T cell subset sorted from them (not recorded which). V is TRBV6-2 or TRBV6-3 and J is TRBJ1-4; TRBD1 agrees at 9 bases. The CDR3 region has the DNA TGTGCCAGCAGCCGGACAGGGGTGAATGAAAAACTGTTTTTT. Translation: CASSRTGVNEKLFF.